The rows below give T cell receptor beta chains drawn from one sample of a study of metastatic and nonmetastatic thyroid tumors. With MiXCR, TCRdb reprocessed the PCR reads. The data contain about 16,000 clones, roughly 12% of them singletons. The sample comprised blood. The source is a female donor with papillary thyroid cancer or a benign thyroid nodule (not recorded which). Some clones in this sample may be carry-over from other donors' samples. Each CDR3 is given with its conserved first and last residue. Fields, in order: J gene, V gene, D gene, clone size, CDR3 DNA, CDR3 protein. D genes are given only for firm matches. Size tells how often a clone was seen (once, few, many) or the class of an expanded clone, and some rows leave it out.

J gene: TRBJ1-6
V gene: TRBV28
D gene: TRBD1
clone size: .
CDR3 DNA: TGTGCCAGCAGTGATGACAGGGGTAGGAATTCACCCCTCCACTTT
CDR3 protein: CASSDDRGRNSPLHF

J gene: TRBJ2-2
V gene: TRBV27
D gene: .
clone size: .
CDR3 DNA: TGTGCCAGCAGTTTCAGGGCGCAGAACACCGGGGAGCTGTTTTTT
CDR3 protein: CASSFRAQNTGELFF

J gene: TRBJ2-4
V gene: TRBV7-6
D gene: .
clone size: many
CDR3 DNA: TGTGCCAGCAGCCCCGACAGGCGGAAAAACATTCAGTACTTC
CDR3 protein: CASSPDRRKNIQYF

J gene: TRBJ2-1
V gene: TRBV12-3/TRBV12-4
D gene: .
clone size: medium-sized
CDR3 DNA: TGTGCCAGCAGTTTAGAGGGGAACAATGAGCAGTTCTTC
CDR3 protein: CASSLEGNNEQFF

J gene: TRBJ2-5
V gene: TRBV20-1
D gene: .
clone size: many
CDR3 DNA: TGCAGTGCTTGGACAGATGGAAAAAAGACCCAGTACTTC
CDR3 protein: CSAWTDGKKTQYF

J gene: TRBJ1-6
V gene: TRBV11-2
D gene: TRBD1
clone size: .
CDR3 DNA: TGTGCCAGCAGCCCCCCGATCCGGGACAGCTACTATAATTCACCCCTCCACTTT
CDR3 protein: CASSPPIRDSYYNSPLHF

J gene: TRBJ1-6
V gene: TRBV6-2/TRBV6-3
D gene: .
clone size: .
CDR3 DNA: TGTGCCAGCAGGGCTGGGACTCGCAATTCACCCCTCCACTTT
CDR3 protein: CASRAGTRNSPLHF

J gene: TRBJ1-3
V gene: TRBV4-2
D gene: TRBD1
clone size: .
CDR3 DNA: TGTGCTAGCAGCCGTACGACCCGGGACAGGGACACCTGTGATGGAAACACCATATATTTT
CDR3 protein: CASSRTTRDRDTCDGNTIYF

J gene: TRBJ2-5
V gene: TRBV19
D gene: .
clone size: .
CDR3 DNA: TGTGCCAGTACAGGGACTCGTGGAGAGACCCAGTACTTC
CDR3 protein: CASTGTRGETQYF

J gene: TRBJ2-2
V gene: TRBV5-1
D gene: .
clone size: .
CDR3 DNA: TGCGCCAGCAGCTTGGTTAAGTGGGGTGACACCCGGGAGCTGTTTTTT
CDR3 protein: CASSLVKWGDTRELFF

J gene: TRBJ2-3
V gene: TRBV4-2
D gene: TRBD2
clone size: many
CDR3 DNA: TGTGCCAGCAGCCAAGTTTTTAGCGGGGGGGCGGAAGATACGCAGTATTTT
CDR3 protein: CASSQVFSGGAEDTQYF

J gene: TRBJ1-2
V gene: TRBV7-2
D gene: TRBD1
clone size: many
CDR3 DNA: TGTGCCAGCAGCCGAGGCGGGACAGGGTATGGCTACACCTTC
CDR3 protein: CASSRGGTGYGYTF

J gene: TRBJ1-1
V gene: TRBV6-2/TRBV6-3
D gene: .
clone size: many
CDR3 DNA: TGTGCCAGCAACCAGAACACTGAAGCTTTCTTT
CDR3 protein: CASNQNTEAFF

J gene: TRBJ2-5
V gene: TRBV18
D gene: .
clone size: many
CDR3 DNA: TGTGCCAGCTCACCGTCCCCGCCGCCAGGGGAGACCCAGTACTTC
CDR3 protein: CASSPSPPPGETQYF

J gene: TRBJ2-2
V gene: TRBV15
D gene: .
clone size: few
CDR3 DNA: TGTGCCACCAGCAGGGCCACCGGCACCGGGGAGCTGTTTTTT
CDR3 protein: CATSRATGTGELFF

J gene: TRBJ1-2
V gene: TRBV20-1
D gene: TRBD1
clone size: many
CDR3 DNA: TGCAGTGCTAGAGATCTGAGGGGGCTTTTAGGCTACACCTTC
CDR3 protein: CSARDLRGLLGYTF

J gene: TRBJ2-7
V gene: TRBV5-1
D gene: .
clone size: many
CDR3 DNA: TGCGCCAGCAGCTTAACAGGGTACCGTTCCTACGAGCAGTACTTC
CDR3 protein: CASSLTGYRSYEQYF

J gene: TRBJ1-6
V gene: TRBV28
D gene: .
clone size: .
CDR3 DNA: TGTGCCAGCAGGTTCTTGGGGGTTTTTTCACCCCTCCACTTT
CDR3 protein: CASRFLGVFSPLHF